This entry is about one T cell receptor beta chain. The antigen is not known. The data belong to a study of radiation and T cells in renal cell carcinoma. In the study overall: Nephrectomy followed 15 Gy stereotactic body radiation by 4 weeks.

This sample's time point: blood 2 weeks post-SBRT. Treatment noted: 15 Gy SBRT to primary tumor, nephrectomy 4 weeks later. This renal cell carcinoma was of the clear cell type. Germline V gives CDR1 MDHEN, CDR2 SYDVKM. Trimming cost V 3 bases and J 5 bases, with 13 bases left between them. The CDR3 spans 14 residues. Whole-study findings and limits: Top tumor clonotypes rose in blood 2 weeks post-radiation, then contracted. No pretreatment tumor biopsies were available for baseline clonotypes.

TCRdb keeps only in-frame clones here, not all; method: immunoSEQ multiplex PCR. The table records some 70,000 clones, roughly 80% of them present only once. This clonotype was obtained from a man aged 60-69 years with renal cell carcinoma. The source was blood, collected from a patient whose treatment included radiotherapy and nephrectomy. The V call is TRBV28, the J call TRBJ2-5; D could derive from TRBD1 or TRBD2 (5 bases each). CDR3 amino acids: CASSLLGVSETQYF. The CDR3 nucleotides read TGTGCCAGCAGTTTGCTGGGGGTTAGTGAGACCCAGTACTTC.